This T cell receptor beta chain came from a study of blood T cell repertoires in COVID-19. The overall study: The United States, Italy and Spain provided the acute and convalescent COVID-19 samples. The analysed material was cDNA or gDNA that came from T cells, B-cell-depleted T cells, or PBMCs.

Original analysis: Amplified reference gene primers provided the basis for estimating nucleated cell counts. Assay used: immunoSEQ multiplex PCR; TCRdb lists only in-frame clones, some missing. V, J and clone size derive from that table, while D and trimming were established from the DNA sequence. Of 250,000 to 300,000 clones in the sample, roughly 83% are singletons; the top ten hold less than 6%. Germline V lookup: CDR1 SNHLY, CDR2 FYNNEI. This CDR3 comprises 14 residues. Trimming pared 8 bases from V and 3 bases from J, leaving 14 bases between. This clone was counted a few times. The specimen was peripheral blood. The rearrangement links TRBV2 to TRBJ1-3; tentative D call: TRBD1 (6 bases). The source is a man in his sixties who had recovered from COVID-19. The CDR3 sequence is CASGGGPVGNTIYF. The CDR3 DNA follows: TGTGCCAGCGGGGGGGGGCCGGTTGGAAACACCATATATTTT.